A single sample is the source of the 5 T cell receptor beta chains below, sequenced in a study of blood T cell repertoires in COVID-19. Data came from immunoSEQ multiplex PCR; TCRdb stores just in-frame clones and leaves some out. This table holds approximately 65,000 clones, about 93% found once. Material for sequencing was peripheral blood. These receptors all stem from an older man with active COVID-19.

This clone has just a few counts. This chain connects TRBV9 to TRBJ1-1; tentative D call: TRBD1 (6 bases). The CDR3 runs to 17 residues. Germline V lookup: CDR1 SGDLS, CDR2 YYNGEE. V lost 0 bases and J 7 bases, leaving 22 bases between the germline ends. CDR3 loop: CASSVGQGSLSGYEAFF. CDR3 sequence (DNA): TGTGCCAGCAGCGTAGGGCAGGGGAGTTTATCGGGGTATGAAGCTTTCTTT.

The genes are TRBV18 and TRBJ1-1; 12 nucleotides align to TRBD1. Germline V gene data show CDR1 as KGHSH and CDR2 as LQKENI. The V gene end was trimmed by 3 bases and the J gene end by 4 bases; junction bases not matched to a gene: 12. The CDR3 runs to 18 residues. The CDR3 reads CASSPPPGTGGASTEAFF. CDR3 nucleotide sequence: TGTGCCAGCTCACCCCCGCCCGGGACAGGGGGCGCGAGCACTGAAGCTTTCTTT.

This sequence joins TRBV5-1 and TRBJ1-2; 7 bases map to TRBD1. J gave up 3 bases and V 0 bases, and 5 bases lay outside the gene matches. The CDR3 runs 15 residues. CDR1 and CDR2 (germline): SGHRS, YFSETQ. This CDR3 is CASSLEGATDYGYTF. As DNA, the CDR3 is TGCGCCAGCAGCTTGGAGGGGGCGACCGACTATGGCTACACCTTC.

The rearrangement links TRBV5-1 to TRBJ2-1, with TRBD1 identical over 11 bases. This CDR3 comprises 17 residues. Germline V gene lookup returns CDR1 SGHRS and CDR2 YFSETQ. V shed 4 bases and J 7 bases; nucleotides not matched to a gene: 13. The CDR3 nucleotides read TGCGCCAGCAGCACGGGACAGGGGGTGGTTGTAAAAAATGAGCAGTTCTTC. It yields the protein CASSTGQGVVVKNEQFF.

V usage is TRBV10-2 and J usage is TRBJ2-1; 12 bases map to TRBD2. Trimming cost V 2 bases and J 8 bases; bases outside gene matches: 7. Germline-derived CDR1 and CDR2 are WSHSY and SAAADI. CDR3 size: 16 residues. The CDR3 nucleotides are TGCGCCAGCAGTGAGGCTAGCGGGGGGGCCTTGTATGAGCAGTTCTTC. Protein sequence: CASSEASGGALYEQFF.